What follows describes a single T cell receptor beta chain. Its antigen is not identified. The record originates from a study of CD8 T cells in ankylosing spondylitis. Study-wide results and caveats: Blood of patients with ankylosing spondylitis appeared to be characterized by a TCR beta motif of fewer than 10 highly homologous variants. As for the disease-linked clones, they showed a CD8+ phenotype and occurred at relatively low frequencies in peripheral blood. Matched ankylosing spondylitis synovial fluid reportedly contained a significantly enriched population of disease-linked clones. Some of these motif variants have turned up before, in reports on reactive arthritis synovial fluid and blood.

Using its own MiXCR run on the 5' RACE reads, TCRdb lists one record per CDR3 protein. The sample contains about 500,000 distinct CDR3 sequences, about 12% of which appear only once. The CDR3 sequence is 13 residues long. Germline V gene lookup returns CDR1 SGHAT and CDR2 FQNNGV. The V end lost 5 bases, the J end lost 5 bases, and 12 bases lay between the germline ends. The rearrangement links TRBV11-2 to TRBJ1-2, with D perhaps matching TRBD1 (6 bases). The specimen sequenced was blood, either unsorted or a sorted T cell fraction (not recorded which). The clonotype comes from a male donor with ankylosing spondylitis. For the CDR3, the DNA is TGTGCCAGCAGCCCCGGACAGCCTTATGGCTACACCTTC. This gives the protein CASSPGQPYGYTF.